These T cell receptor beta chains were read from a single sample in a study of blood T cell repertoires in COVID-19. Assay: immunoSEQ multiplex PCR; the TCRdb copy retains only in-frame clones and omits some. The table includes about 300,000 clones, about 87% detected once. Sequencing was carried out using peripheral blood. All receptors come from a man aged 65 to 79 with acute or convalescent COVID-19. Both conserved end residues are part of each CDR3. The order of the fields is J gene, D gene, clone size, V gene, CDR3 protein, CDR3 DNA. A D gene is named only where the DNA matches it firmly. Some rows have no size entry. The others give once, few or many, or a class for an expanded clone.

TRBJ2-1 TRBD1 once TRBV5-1 CASSLEQGNNEQFF TGCGCCAGCAGCTTGGAACAGGGGAACAATGAGCAGTTCTTC
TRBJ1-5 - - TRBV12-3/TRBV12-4 CASSRQPNQPQHF TGTGCCAGCAGCAGACAGCCGAATCAGCCCCAGCATTTT
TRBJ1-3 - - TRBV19 CATTGFTGNTIYF TGTGCCACCACAGGGTTTACTGGAAACACCATATATTTT
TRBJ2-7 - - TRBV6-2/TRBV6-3 CASSSGANEQYF TGTGCCAGCAGTTCAGGGGCCAACGAGCAGTACTTC
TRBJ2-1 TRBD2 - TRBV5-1 CASSPGLAGGLVDEQFF TGCGCCAGCAGCCCGGGACTAGCGGGAGGGCTTGTGGATGAGCAGTTCTTC
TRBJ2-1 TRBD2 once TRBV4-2 CASSQRLAGDNEQFF TGTGCCAGCAGCCAACGACTAGCGGGGGACAATGAGCAGTTCTTC
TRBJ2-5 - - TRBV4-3 CASSQEVNRFETQYF TGCGCCAGCAGCCAAGAGGTCAACAGGTTCGAGACCCAGTACTTC
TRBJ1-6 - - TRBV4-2 CASSQVADSPLHF TGTGCCAGCAGCCAAGTCGCAGATTCACCCCTCCACTTT
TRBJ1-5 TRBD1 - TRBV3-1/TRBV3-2 CASSDTGGFQPQHF TGTGCCAGCAGCGATACAGGGGGCTTTCAGCCCCAGCATTTT
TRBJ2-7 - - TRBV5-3 CARSWDSETPSYEQYF TGTGCCAGAAGCTGGGACTCTGAGACTCCTTCCTACGAGCAGTACTTC
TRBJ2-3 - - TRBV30 CAWSQGTDTDTQYF TGTGCCTGGAGCCAGGGGACGGACACAGATACGCAGTATTTT
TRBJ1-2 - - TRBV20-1 CSARDGTGYTF TGCAGTGCTAGAGATGGCACTGGCTACACCTTC
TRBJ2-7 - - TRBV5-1 CASRELLSSYEQYF TGCGCCAGCCGGGAACTCCTAAGCTCCTACGAGCAGTACTTC
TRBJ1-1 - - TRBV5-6 CASSLAGRTEAFF TGTGCCAGCAGCTTGGCAGGCCGCACTGAAGCTTTCTTT
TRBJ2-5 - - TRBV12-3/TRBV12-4 CASSLQILQTQYF TGTGCCAGCAGTTTGCAGATCTTGCAGACCCAGTACTTC
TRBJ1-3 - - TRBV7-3 CASSLGASGNTIYF TGTGCCAGCAGCTTAGGGGCTTCTGGAAACACCATATATTTT
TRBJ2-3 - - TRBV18 CASSPPYTDTQYF TGTGCCAGCTCACCACCATACACAGATACGCAGTATTTT
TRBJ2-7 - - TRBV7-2 CASSLSRGSSYEQYF TGTGCCAGCAGCTTATCCAGGGGAAGCTCCTACGAGCAGTACTTC
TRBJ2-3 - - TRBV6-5 CASSLNARGDTQYF TGTGCCAGCAGTCTTAACGCCAGAGGGGATACGCAGTATTTT
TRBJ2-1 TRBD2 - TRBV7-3 CASSFSGTSGHNEQFF TGTGCCAGCAGCTTTTCCGGGACTAGCGGACACAATGAGCAGTTCTTC
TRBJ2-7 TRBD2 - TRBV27 CASSLASGLTYEQYF TGTGCCAGCAGTTTGGCTAGCGGGCTTACCTACGAGCAGTACTTC
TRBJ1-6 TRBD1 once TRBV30 CAWSAGTGAGYSPLHF TGTGCCTGGAGCGCCGGGACAGGGGCAGGCTATTCACCCCTCCACTTT
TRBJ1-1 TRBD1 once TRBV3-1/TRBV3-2 CASSQSDRVSEAFF TGTGCCAGCAGCCAATCCGACAGGGTCTCTGAAGCTTTCTTT
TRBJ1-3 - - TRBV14 CASGPFSGNTIYF TGTGCCAGCGGGCCCTTCTCTGGAAACACCATATATTTT
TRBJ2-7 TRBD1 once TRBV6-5 CASRGIGTGTYEQYF TGTGCCAGCAGGGGAATCGGGACAGGGACCTACGAGCAGTACTTC
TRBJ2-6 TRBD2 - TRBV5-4 CASSLGLAGFSGANVLTF TGTGCCAGCAGCTTAGGACTAGCGGGGTTCTCTGGGGCCAACGTCCTGACTTTC
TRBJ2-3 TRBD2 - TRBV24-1 CATSDLNSGSPDTQYF TGTGCCACCAGTGATTTGAACAGCGGGAGCCCAGATACGCAGTATTTT
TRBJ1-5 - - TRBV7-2 CASSLGHPGQPQHF TGTGCCAGCAGCTTAGGTCACCCAGGCCAGCCCCAGCATTTT